The text below deals with one T cell receptor beta chain. Other DNA sequences of this sample code for an identical CDR3. CDR1 and CDR2 (germline): KGHSH, LQKENI. Germline trimming cut 3 bases from V and 1 base from J; bases unmatched to any gene: 0. The CDR3 has 14 amino acids. The sample is drawn from a study of control samples from healthy donors and cancer patients. The table came from immunoSEQ multiplex PCR; TCRdb's copy has only in-frame clones and leaves some out. The sample has about 410,000 clones, approximately 90% seen once. This sequence originates from a man aged 35 to 55 with head and neck cancer. The source material was PBMCs. The rearrangement uses TRBV18 and TRBJ1-1; the match to TRBD1 covers 9 bases. The CDR3: CASSPGQGNTEAFF. CDR3 nucleotide sequence: TGTGCCAGCTCACCGGGACAGGGGAACACTGAAGCTTTCTTT.